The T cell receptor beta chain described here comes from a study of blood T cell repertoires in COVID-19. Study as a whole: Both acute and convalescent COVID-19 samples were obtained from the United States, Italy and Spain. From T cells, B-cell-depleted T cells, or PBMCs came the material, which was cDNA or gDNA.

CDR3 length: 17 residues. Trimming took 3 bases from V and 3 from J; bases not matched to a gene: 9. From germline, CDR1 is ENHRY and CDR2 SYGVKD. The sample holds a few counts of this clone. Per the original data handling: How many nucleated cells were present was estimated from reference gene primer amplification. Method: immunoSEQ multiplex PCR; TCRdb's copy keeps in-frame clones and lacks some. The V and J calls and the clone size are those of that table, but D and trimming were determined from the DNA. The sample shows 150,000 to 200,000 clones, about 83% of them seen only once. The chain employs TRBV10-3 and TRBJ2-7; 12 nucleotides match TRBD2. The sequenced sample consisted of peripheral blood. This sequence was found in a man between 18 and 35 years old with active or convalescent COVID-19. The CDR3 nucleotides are TGTGCCATCAGTGACCCGCTGGGACTAGCGGGTTTCTACGAGCAGTACTTC. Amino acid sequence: CAISDPLGLAGFYEQYF.